This passage covers 15 T cell receptor beta chains from one sample sequenced in a study of blood T cell repertoires in COVID-19 (dated by TCRdb to between 2020 and 2021). Libraries were prepared through the immunoSEQ multiplex PCR assay. What TCRdb holds here is the immuneACCESS table cut down to in-frame rearrangements. Part of the clones is not present; checked against another copy, under half of the missing clones reflect an unresolved V gene, and the others are unexplained. A total of about 300,000 clones appear in this sample, about 87% of them only once. In total, the top ten clones hold about 1.6% of the sample. The sequencing input was peripheral blood. The receptors here all came from a woman in her thirties or forties who had recovered from COVID-19.

This chain joins TRBV5-1 and TRBJ1-1; D is undetermined. The CDR3 spans 14 residues. The germline V gene has CDR1 SGHRS and CDR2 YFSETQ. The ends were cut back, 4 bases at V and 4 bases at J, with 14 bases in the middle. The DNA for the CDR3 is TGCGCCAGCAGCCCACTAGGGCGGACCACTGAAGCTTTCTTT. Residues: CASSPLGRTTEAFF.

The chain recombines TRBV12-3 or TRBV12-4 with TRBJ2-3; no definite D call. The CDR3 runs 11 residues. V was shortened by 6 bases and J by 6 bases, with 7 bases between the two germline ends. CDR3 in DNA: TGTGCCAGCAGGAGTCGCGATACGCAGTATTTT. Its protein product is CASRSRDTQYF.

The rearrangement links TRBV6-1 to TRBJ1-2; D remains unclear. Trimming removed 7 bases at V and 8 bases at J, with 14 bases between. The CDR3 is 12 residues long. Germline V gene lookup returns CDR1 MNHNS and CDR2 SASEGT. The CDR3 here is CASISGGVGYTF. The CDR3 coding sequence is TGTGCCAGCATCTCCGGCGGGGTAGGCTACACCTTC.

Written as DNA, the CDR3 is TGCGCCAGCAGTCGACAGGGGGAACAGCCCCAGCATTTT. Translation gives CASSRQGEQPQHF. The V and J genes are TRBV10-2 and TRBJ1-5; 9 positions match TRBD1. The CDR3 sequence is 13 residues long. Per germline, CDR1 WSHSY and CDR2 SAAADI. J gave up 7 bases and V 5 bases, and 3 bases lay outside the gene matches.

This clone was detected only a few times. V and J are TRBV27 and TRBJ1-5, with D maybe TRBD1 (6 bases). V was clipped by 2 bases and J by 0 bases, with 8 bases between them. Germline V CDR1 and CDR2: MNHEY, SMNVEV (reference sequence). This CDR3 region has 15 residues. The CDR3 loop is CASSLGTYSNQPQHF. In DNA form, the CDR3 reads TGTGCCAGCAGTTTAGGGACATATAGCAATCAGCCCCAGCATTTT.

This clone was observed a single time. This rearrangement joins TRBV5-4 to TRBJ2-3; the match to TRBD2 covers 9 bases. CDR3 length: 16 residues. Per the germline V gene, CDR1 is SGHNT and CDR2 is YYREEE (reference sequence). Unmatched junction bases numbered 10, after V lost 3 bases and J lost 5 bases. Here the CDR3 DNA reads TGTGCCAGCAGCTCTGGAGGCGTAGCGGGGGAAGATACGCAGTATTTT. Protein sequence: CASSSGGVAGEDTQYF.

Only one count was recorded for this clone. The J gene is TRBJ1-2, the V gene TRBV30; maybe TRBD1 (5 bases). V shed 5 bases and J shed 5 bases, with 18 bases lying between them. The length of the CDR3 is 14 residues. CDR1 is GTSNPN and CDR2 is SVGIG in the germline V gene (reference sequence). The CDR3 spells CAWAAGGGVYGYTF. CDR3 bases: TGTGCCTGGGCTGCAGGCGGAGGGGTTTATGGCTACACCTTC. The full variable domain, its missing parts supplied by reference TRBV30 and TRBJ1-2, is SQTIHQWPATLVQPVGSPLSLECTVEGTSNPNLYWYRQAAGRGLQLLFYSVGIGQISSEVPQNLSASRPQDRQFILSSKKLLLSDSGFYLCAWAAGGGVYGYTFGSGTRLTVV.

The V gene is TRBV6-5, the J gene TRBJ2-7; no firm D call. V lost 0 bases and J 2 bases, leaving 11 bases between the germline ends. CDR3 size: 15 residues. Germline V gives CDR1 MNHEY, CDR2 SVGAGI. DNA for the CDR3: TGTGCCAGCAGTTACTCGAGTGGGCCCCCCTACGAGCAGTACTTC. This encodes CASSYSSGPPYEQYF.

This clone showed up just a few times. The J gene is TRBJ2-5, the V gene TRBV7-9, with D maybe TRBD2 (6 bases). V was shortened by 4 bases and J by 5 bases, with 23 bases between the two germline ends. Germline loops: CDR1 SEHNR, CDR2 FQNEAQ (reference sequence). The CDR3 is 17 amino acids. The CDR3 sequence: CASSSRGPGTRGETQYF. CDR3 DNA: TGTGCCAGCAGCTCTAGGGGCCCAGGAACCCGGGGGGAGACCCAGTACTTC.

The V and J genes are TRBV4-1 and TRBJ1-6; D remains ambiguous. Trimming took off 4 bases at V and 8 bases at J, with 15 bases between the two ends. Germline loops: CDR1 MGHRA, CDR2 YSYEKL. The CDR3 spans 15 residues. CDR3: CASSLRGGRDSPLHF. CDR3 coding DNA: TGCGCCAGCAGCCTCCGCGGCGGGCGGGATTCACCCCTCCACTTT.

This clone appeared a single time. This sequence joins TRBV5-1 and TRBJ2-3, with D maybe TRBD2 (6 bases). Germline CDR1 reads SGHRS; CDR2 reads YFSETQ. The V end lost 4 bases, the J end lost 1 base, and 19 bases lay between the germline ends. The CDR3 loop spans 17 amino acids. This CDR3 is CASSLLLVSGGTDTQYF. The DNA for the CDR3 is TGCGCCAGCAGCCTTCTACTAGTCTCGGGGGGCACAGATACGCAGTATTTT.

The rearrangement uses TRBV18 and TRBJ1-2; perhaps TRBD1 as D (6 bases). Germline lookup yields CDR1 KGHSH and CDR2 LQKENI. The CDR3 sequence is 16 residues long. V was trimmed by 3 bases and J by 4 bases, leaving 18 bases between them. The DNA for the CDR3 is TGTGCCAGCTCACCCCAGCCGGGGGGCCAGGGCTATGGCTACACCTTC. Its translation is CASSPQPGGQGYGYTF.

The CDR3 DNA reads TGTGCCAGCAGTCTACAGGGTAATGAAGCTTTCTTT. This gives the protein CASSLQGNEAFF. The J gene is TRBJ1-1, the V gene TRBV2; D possibly corresponds to TRBD1 (6 bases). Trimming cost V 5 bases and J 7 bases, with 11 bases left between them. CDR3 length: 12 amino acids. Germline V gene data show CDR1 as SNHLY and CDR2 as FYNNEI.

Here the CDR3 DNA reads TGTGCCAGCAGTGAATGGACAGGGGGCCAAAACAATGAGCAGTTCTTC. It specifies CASSEWTGGQNNEQFF. The chain couples TRBV6-1 to TRBJ2-1; TRBD1 matches at 11 bases. The length of the CDR3 is 16 residues. The V gene's germline CDR1 is MNHNS and CDR2 SASEGT. V lost 2 bases, J lost 5 bases, and 5 bases stayed unmatched.

The chain has TRBV5-6 and TRBJ1-1; 8 bases agree with TRBD1. Germline V CDR1 and CDR2: SGHDT, YYEEEE. Trimming took 2 bases from V and 4 from J; bases not matched to a gene: 10. The CDR3 is made up of 16 amino acids. In nucleotides, the CDR3 is TGTGCCAGCAGCTTCCTGGACAGGGAAGATTCCACTGAAGCTTTCTTT. This gives the protein CASSFLDREDSTEAFF.